This passage covers 18 T cell receptor beta chains from one sample sequenced in a study of technical replicates of blood from four donors. TCRdb keeps only in-frame clones here, not all; method: immunoSEQ multiplex PCR. The profile shows approximately 93,000 clones, 94% of them singletons. The specimen was T cells isolated from PBMCs. The origin of the receptors is a human donor in good health.

The table lists this clone with a count of one. The chain is built from TRBV29-1 and TRBJ2-1; no definite D call. CDR1 is SQVTM and CDR2 is ANQGSEA in the germline V gene. V dropped 4 bases and J dropped 3 bases, with 7 bases sitting between them. This CDR3 has 12 residues. The CDR3 coding sequence is TGCAGCGTTGCAGGAAACTACAATGAGCAGTTCTTC. Translating gives CSVAGNYNEQFF.

The DNA for the CDR3 is TGCGCCAGCAGTCGGGACAGTTCCTCGGATGGCTACACCTTC. Protein sequence: CASSRDSSSDGYTF. The genes are TRBV10-1 and TRBJ1-2; 7 nucleotides line up with TRBD1. The CDR3 length is 14 residues. Germline V gene data show CDR1 as WNHNN and CDR2 as SYGVQD (reference sequence). V trimming: 5 bases; J trimming: 6 bases; junction bases outside the gene matches: 9.

The V call is TRBV4-2, the J call TRBJ2-7; tentatively, D is TRBD2 (5 bases). Germline V gene lookup returns CDR1 LGHNA and CDR2 YNFKEQ. V lost 1 base and J lost 1, with 20 bases in between. The CDR3 sequence is 18 residues long. The CDR3 protein is CASSQGVAEADYSYEQYF. In DNA form, the CDR3 reads TGTGCCAGCAGCCAAGGCGTCGCGGAGGCCGACTATTCCTACGAGCAGTACTTC.

The J gene is TRBJ2-3, the V gene TRBV6-5; 10 bases line up with TRBD2. From germline, CDR1 is MNHEY and CDR2 SVGAGI. V shed 3 bases and J 5 bases; nucleotides not matched to a gene: 5. The CDR3 is 15 amino acids. The DNA of the CDR3 is TGTGCCAGCAGTTATGGACTAGCGGAAAAAGATACGCAGTATTTT. Protein: CASSYGLAEKDTQYF.

V and J are TRBV18 and TRBJ2-3; 11 bases agree with TRBD2. This CDR3 comprises 16 residues. V shed 5 bases, J shed 3 bases, and the junction held 7 bases outside the gene matches. Germline CDR1 reads KGHSH; CDR2 reads LQKENI. The CDR3 DNA reads as TGTGCCAGCTCATCCTTAGCGGGAGGGCCTACAGATACGCAGTATTTT. This gives the protein CASSSLAGGPTDTQYF.

This rearrangement joins TRBV7-9 to TRBJ1-2; 7 nucleotides match TRBD1. The ends lost 5 bases at V and 0 bases at J; junction bases unmatched: 6. CDR1 and CDR2 (germline): SEHNR, FQNEAQ (reference sequence). CDR3 size: 15 residues. The CDR3 spells CASSTGQAANYGYTF. The CDR3 DNA reads TGTGCCAGCAGCACCGGACAGGCAGCTAACTATGGCTACACCTTC.

V and J are TRBV14 and TRBJ2-3, with D maybe TRBD2 (6 bases). Germline loops: CDR1 SGHDN, CDR2 FVKESK. V was clipped by 4 bases and J by 3 bases, with 14 bases between them. This CDR3 is 15 amino acids long. CDR3 in DNA: TGTGCCAGCAGCCGACCGGGACTTCTAACAGATACGCAGTATTTT. The encoded protein is CASSRPGLLTDTQYF.

The chain uses TRBV7-9 and TRBJ2-6, with D unclear. CDR3 length equals 15 residues. Germline V gene data show CDR1 as SEHNR and CDR2 as FQNEAQ (reference sequence). Deletions cut 0 bases from V and 0 bases from J, with 3 bases between. CDR3 in amino acids: CASSLAASGANVLTF. The CDR3 DNA is TGTGCCAGCAGCTTAGCGGCCTCTGGGGCCAACGTCCTGACTTTC.

The gene calls are TRBV19 and TRBJ1-4; a weak D match, TRBD1 (5 bases). This CDR3 is built from 14 residues. CDR1 and CDR2 (germline): LNHDA, SQIVND (reference sequence). V was clipped by 3 bases and J by 8 bases, with 13 bases between them. As DNA, the CDR3 is TGTGCCAGTAGTATCCAGGACACCGGCGAAAAACTGTTTTTT. Its translation: CASSIQDTGEKLFF.

This sequence joins TRBV7-2 and TRBJ1-1; D not certain. The CDR3 length is 12 residues. The V and J ends lost 4 bases and 6 bases respectively, with 9 bases between them. From germline, CDR1 is SGHTA and CDR2 FQGNSA. DNA for the CDR3: TGTGCCAGCAGCTCTAGAGAGTCTGAAGCTTTCTTT. Encoded protein: CASSSRESEAFF. The full variable domain, completed using reference TRBV7-2 and TRBJ1-1, is GAGVSQSPSNKVTEKGKDVELRCDPISGHTALYWYRQSLGQGLEFLIYFQGNSAPDKSGLPSDRFSAERTGGSVSTLTIQRTQQEDSAVYLCASSSRESEAFFGQGTRLTVV.

The chain recombines TRBV5-1 with TRBJ1-2; tentative D call: TRBD1 (5 bases). The CDR3 is 13 amino acids. Germline lookup yields CDR1 SGHRS and CDR2 YFSETQ. The ends were cut back, 3 bases at V and 3 bases at J, with 9 bases in the middle. The CDR3 region is CASSYWGDYGYTF. CDR3 sequence (DNA): TGCGCCAGCAGCTACTGGGGGGACTATGGCTACACCTTC.

V usage is TRBV5-5 and J usage is TRBJ1-6; D is possibly TRBD1 (6 bases). Per the germline V gene, CDR1 is SGHKS and CDR2 is YYEKEE (reference sequence). V lost 2 bases and J lost 7, with 25 bases in between. The CDR3 is 19 amino acids. The CDR3 DNA reads TGTGCCAGCAGCTTAAGACAGGTCCGGACGCCGATTACCAATTCACCCCTCCACTTT. Translated, it gives CASSLRQVRTPITNSPLHF.

The chain links TRBV6-1 to TRBJ2-5, with 7 bases aligning to TRBD2. The length of the CDR3 is 15 residues. V gave up 4 bases and J gave up 1 base; unmatched junction bases: 6. Germline V CDR1 and CDR2: MNHNS, SASEGT. CDR3 protein: CASSARGRPQETQYF. In DNA form, the CDR3 reads TGTGCCAGCAGTGCGCGGGGGAGGCCCCAAGAGACCCAGTACTTC.

The chain couples TRBV7-9 to TRBJ1-2, with D perhaps matching TRBD1 (5 bases). Looked up from germline, CDR1 is SEHNR and CDR2 is FQNEAQ (reference sequence). V dropped 5 bases and J dropped 8 bases, with 18 bases sitting between them. CDR3 length: 14 amino acids. CDR3 coding DNA: TGTGCCAGCAGCCCGGGGGATGGTTTGGAGGGCTACACCTTC. This gives the protein CASSPGDGLEGYTF.

The rearrangement uses TRBV6-1 and TRBJ2-5, with 7 nucleotides matching TRBD1. This CDR3 comprises 14 residues. V gave up 1 base and J gave up 4 bases; unmatched junction bases: 3. CDR1 is MNHNS, CDR2 SASEGT, per germline. The CDR3 DNA is TGTGCCAGCAGTGAAGGGCGACAGGGAGAGACCCAGTACTTC. Translating it yields CASSEGRQGETQYF.

The V and J genes are TRBV6-5 and TRBJ1-5; 9 bases map to TRBD1. The V gene's germline CDR1 is MNHEY and CDR2 SVGAGI. With V trimmed by 5 bases and J by 11 bases, 7 bases remained unmatched. The CDR3 extends over 13 amino acids. The CDR3 DNA reads as TGTGCCAGCAGTCCACGGACAGGGGCAACCCAGCATTTT. This encodes CASSPRTGATQHF.

The chain carries TRBV2 and TRBJ2-7, with 13 positions matching TRBD2. The trim removed 6 bases at V and 6 bases at J, leaving 5 bases unmatched. CDR1 SNHLY and CDR2 FYNNEI come from the germline V gene. This CDR3 is 14 amino acids long. DNA for the CDR3: TGTGCCAGCAGCCTCTGGACTAGCGGGAGCGAGCAGTACTTC. This gives the protein CASSLWTSGSEQYF.

A remark on this clone: The same CDR3 also results from other DNA sequences found in this sample. V usage is TRBV2 and J usage is TRBJ2-3; a possible D gene is TRBD2 (5 bases). Germline CDR1 reads SNHLY; CDR2 reads FYNNEI. This CDR3 contains 10 residues. Trimming left V 8 bases short and J 5 bases short, with 5 bases between. For the CDR3, the DNA is TGTGCCAGCGGGAGAGATACGCAGTATTTT. Protein product: CASGRDTQYF. The full variable domain, in which reference TRBV2 and TRBJ2-3 provide the parts outside the CDR3, is EPEVTQTPSHQVTQMGQEVILRCVPISNHLYFYWYRQILGQKVEFLVSFYNNEISEKSEIFDDQFSVERPDGSNFTLKIRSTKLEDSAMYFCASGRDTQYFGPGTRLTVL.